These T cell receptor beta chains were read from a single sample in a study of spatial heterogeneity in lung cancer. TCRdb called the 5' RACE reads again in MiXCR, with one record for every CDR3 protein. Of about 85,000 distinct CDR3 sequences listed, approximately 21% are singletons. This specimen was PBMCs, taken at surgery. All receptors derive from a male donor with early-stage non-small cell lung cancer. CDR3s include the opening cysteine and the closing phenylalanine or tryptophan.

cdr3_aa,v_call,j_call
CSAGRVPISYEQYF,TRBV20-1,TRBJ2-7
CAWSVLRQGERYF,TRBV30,TRBJ2-7
CASSVAQGLDVADTQYF,TRBV9,TRBJ2-3
CASSRPSTYEQYF,TRBV5-1,TRBJ2-7
CASSAGQGYGYTF,TRBV5-4,TRBJ1-2
CSARSSGGAGNEQYF,TRBV20-1,TRBJ2-7
CASSRLGAGQPQHF,TRBV28,TRBJ1-5
CASSLTPGARGPYNEQFF,TRBV5-1,TRBJ2-1
CSVASSGTQYF,TRBV29-1,TRBJ2-3
CASSRQGARANEQFF,TRBV12-3/TRBV12-4,TRBJ2-1
CASSLTGTGEDEQYF,TRBV14,TRBJ2-7
CASSPGRSSGNTIYF,TRBV28,TRBJ1-3
CASSQDSRSGYNEQFF,TRBV14,TRBJ2-1
CASRPGPPGTEAFF,TRBV6-2/TRBV6-3,TRBJ1-1
CASKALAGSYEQYF,TRBV6-1,TRBJ2-7
CASSLDHGSGYGYTF,TRBV11-2,TRBJ1-2
CASSETGGRGYTF,TRBV25-1,TRBJ1-2
CASSYGGGADTQYF,TRBV6-5,TRBJ2-3
CASRAGTGVYEQYF,TRBV28,TRBJ2-7
CASSLNDAVTGGRVGQFF,TRBV28,TRBJ2-1
CSASIDATNEKLFF,TRBV20-1,TRBJ1-4
CAISFWNTEAFF,TRBV12-3/TRBV12-4,TRBJ1-1
CASSLGTGLYEKLFF,TRBV7-6,TRBJ1-4
CSPKKTGDMNTEAFF,TRBV29-1,TRBJ1-1
CASSQIPGDRGEQYF,TRBV3-1,TRBJ2-7
CATWGTGMAGELFF,TRBV28,TRBJ2-2
CASRTQGGANVLTF,TRBV6-2/TRBV6-3,TRBJ2-6
CSATGTGLNYGYTF,TRBV20-1,TRBJ1-2